This entry features one TCR beta chain sequence. This clone was seen more than once but under ten times. Its antigen is not yet known. The input lacks base qualities; no much larger clone sits a single base away. Other DNA sequences within the sample encode an identical CDR3. The germline V gene (reference sequence) gives CDR1 as SEHNR and CDR2 as FQNEAQ. Relative to germline, V is 4 bases shorter and J is 4 bases shorter, with 8 bases between their ends. CDR3 length: 12 amino acids, cysteine to phenylalanine. The retained sequence is limited to the CDR3, 36 bases, with the frame set at the first base. The immunoSEQ Assay, a bias-controlled multiplex PCR, was used to amplify TCRbeta CDR3 regions from genomic DNA. Per the authors' processing: Nucleated cell counts per sample were estimated from amplification of reference gene primers within the assay. To quantify the absolute abundance of each unique TCRbeta CDR3 rearrangement, sequence reads were collapsed and filtered. Productive Simpson clonality was computed per sample as the square root of Simpson's diversity index over productive rearrangements. TCRdb retrieved this table from immuneACCESS and kept in-frame rearrangements only. Not all clones are present; in checked studies, unresolved V genes account for under half, and no reason is known for the remainder. Clone size and the V and J calls come from that table; the DNA yielded D and trimming. This sample holds over 120,000 clones; approximately 90% were observed only once. Around 2.9% of the sample rests with the top ten.

The sample belongs to a study of blood T cell repertoires in COVID-19 (dated by TCRdb to 2020 to 2021). At the level of the whole study: Samples covering the acute and convalescent phases of COVID-19 were provided by collaborators in the United States, Italy and Spain. The material from the prospective study consisted of cDNA or gDNA derived from T cells, B-cell-depleted T cells, or PBMCs. The dataset comprised deeply sampled blood TCRbeta repertoires from subjects exposed to, actively infected with, or recovered from COVID-19. The repertoires were released in a freely available public database meant as a resource for research on the immune response to SARS-CoV-2. The samples were drawn from two sources: the first 160 participants of the ongoing ImmuneRACE study, and 1,200 or so subjects contributed by 6 global collaborators. Sample metadata almost always included a de-identified subject ID, COVID-19 status, age in years and sex. Where available, HLA class I and class II types were obtained from metadata supplied by the sample provider rather than from assay-based typing.

Whole blood was collected in K2EDTA tubes by collaborating institutions according to the institutions' own protocols. For TCRbeta analysis, collaborators shipped samples as frozen whole blood, isolated PBMCs, or DNA extracted from either of those sample types. The paper's findings and limits, for the study overall: The quantity of clinical and demographic metadata differed by source and by participant and was supplied without curation.

The source is a man between 60 and 75 years old with active or convalescent COVID-19. In this chain, TRBV7-9 is recombined with TRBJ2-7, and the D gene may be TRBD1, 5 bases matching. Material for sequencing was peripheral blood. This receptor carries the CDR3 CASSSQGYEQYF. The nucleotide sequence reads as follows: TGTGCCAGCAGCTCCCAGGGATACGAGCAGTACTTC.